These 13 T cell receptor beta chains share one sample of origin, sequenced in a study of T cell responses to AZD1222 COVID-19 vaccine. Sequencing was performed with immunoSEQ multiplex PCR; in TCRdb, only in-frame clones are kept and a portion is missing. The table has about 180,000 clones, 90% to 95% seen once. The starting material was peripheral blood, obtained 28 days after the second AZD1222 dose. The receptor source for this set is an adult who received the AZD1222 COVID-19 vaccine.

This clone has more than one count but fewer than ten. The chain combines TRBV29-1 with TRBJ1-4; TRBD1 aligns across 9 bases. The V gene end was trimmed by 6 bases and the J gene end by 8 bases; junction bases not matched to a gene: 10. The CDR3 loop spans 14 amino acids. The germline V gene encodes CDR1 SQVTM and CDR2 ANQGSEA. The CDR3 nucleotides are TGCAGCGTCGAAACAGGGGGCGCGGGAGAAAAACTGTTTTTT. Translation: CSVETGGAGEKLFF.

This chain uses TRBV24-1 with TRBJ2-7; D possibly corresponds to TRBD1 (6 bases). Germline lookup yields CDR1 KGHDR and CDR2 SFDVKD. The CDR3 has 13 amino acids. The germline V and J ends were trimmed by 5 bases and 3 bases, with 10 bases remaining between them. This CDR3 reads CATSVRDNYEQYF. CDR3 nucleotides: TGTGCCACCAGTGTACGGGACAACTACGAGCAGTACTTC.

This rearrangement joins TRBV10-2 to TRBJ2-2; D is uncertain. CDR3 length equals 15 residues. From germline, CDR1 is WSHSY and CDR2 SAAADI. The V end was cut by 0 bases, the J end by 1 base, with 6 bases between. The CDR3 DNA sequence: TGCGCCAGCAGTGAGTCGCCTAGGAACACCGGGGAGCTGTTTTTT. As protein: CASSESPRNTGELFF.

This clone showed up just once. This chain uses TRBV27 with TRBJ1-1; D might be TRBD1 (6 bases). Germline V CDR1 and CDR2: MNHEY, SMNVEV (reference sequence). The V end lost 0 bases, the J end lost 1 base, and 9 bases lay between the germline ends. This CDR3 contains 15 residues. CDR3 sequence: CASSLSPRGNTEAFF. The DNA of the CDR3 is TGTGCCAGCAGTTTATCGCCCAGGGGGAACACTGAAGCTTTCTTT.

The rearrangement joins TRBV9 to TRBJ1-1, with D possibly matching TRBD1 (6 bases). Deletions cut 7 bases from V and 4 bases from J, with 14 bases between. Germline V CDR1 and CDR2: SGDLS, YYNGEE. The CDR3 is 13 residues long. CDR3 nucleotide sequence: TGTGCCAGCGGGACATCACAAGGCACTGAAGCTTTCTTT. Translation gives CASGTSQGTEAFF. Filled out from reference TRBV9 and TRBJ1-1, the complete variable domain reads DSGVTQTPKHLITATGQRVTLRCSPRSGDLSVYWYQQSLDQGLQFLIQYYNGEERAKGNILERFSAQQFPDLHSELNLSSLELGDSALYFCASGTSQGTEAFFGQGTRLTVV.

The chain combines TRBV5-8 with TRBJ1-1; D is perhaps TRBD1 (5 bases). Trimming cost V 4 bases and J 1 base, with 14 bases left between them. From germline, CDR1 is SGHTS and CDR2 YDEGEE. The CDR3 extends over 15 amino acids. Written as DNA, the CDR3 is TGTGCCAGCAGCCTTCCGGGACTGCCGAACACTGAAGCTTTCTTT. It yields the protein CASSLPGLPNTEAFF.

The V call is TRBV10-3, the J call TRBJ2-3, with 13 bases fitting TRBD2. The CDR3 extends over 15 amino acids. The V gene end was trimmed by 5 bases and the J gene end by 4 bases; junction bases not matched to a gene: 3. CDR1 and CDR2 (germline): ENHRY, SYGVKD. The CDR3 spells CAISWTSGGADTQYF. The CDR3 nucleotides are TGTGCCATCAGTTGGACTAGCGGGGGAGCAGATACGCAGTATTTT.

The chain has TRBV25-1 and TRBJ1-1, with a possible D match to TRBD1 (6 bases). The CDR3 runs 16 residues. Per the germline V gene, CDR1 is MGHDK and CDR2 is SYGVNS. Trimming stripped 2 bases from V and 2 bases from J, with 15 bases between. The CDR3 coding sequence is TGTGCCAGCAGTGAAGGGGGCACTCGGCCTAACACTGAAGCTTTCTTT. Translated, it gives CASSEGGTRPNTEAFF.

The chain employs TRBV18 and TRBJ1-1; D is ambiguous. Looked up from germline, CDR1 is KGHSH and CDR2 is LQKENI. The germline V and J ends were trimmed by 0 bases and 3 bases, with 17 bases remaining between them. This CDR3 spans 17 amino acids. CDR3 region: CASSPPVGERSDTEAFF. CDR3 sequence (DNA): TGTGCCAGCTCACCACCGGTCGGAGAACGTTCAGACACTGAAGCTTTCTTT.

The chain links TRBV5-1 to TRBJ2-5; 9 bases align to TRBD2. From germline, CDR1 is SGHRS and CDR2 YFSETQ. This CDR3 contains 16 residues. Losses at the gene ends were 0 bases for V and 5 bases for J; bases not matched to a gene: 8. This chain's CDR3 is CASSLVGGGAMETQYF. DNA for the CDR3: TGCGCCAGCAGCTTGGTAGGCGGGGGGGCCATGGAGACCCAGTACTTC.

V gene TRBV6-5 combines with J gene TRBJ2-3; the D gene is possibly TRBD1 (6 bases). V was trimmed by 5 bases and J by 2 bases, leaving 14 bases between them. The CDR3 is 15 amino acids. The germline V gene has CDR1 MNHEY and CDR2 SVGAGI. CDR3 residues: CASSRRDRNTDTQYF. In DNA, the CDR3 is TGTGCCAGCAGTAGGAGAGACAGGAACACAGATACGCAGTATTTT.

Written as DNA, the CDR3 is TGTGCCAGCAGGGGCATGCAGGGGGCCGACTATGGCTACACCTTC. This gives the protein CASRGMQGADYGYTF. This chain connects TRBV2 to TRBJ1-2; 8 nucleotides line up with TRBD1. After removal of 6 bases from V and 3 bases from J, the junction contained 9 bases not matched to a gene. CDR3 length equals 15 residues. Germline-derived CDR1 and CDR2 are SNHLY and FYNNEI.

The chain combines TRBV2 with TRBJ1-3; possibly TRBD1 for D (6 bases). V lost 5 bases, J lost 4 bases, and 12 bases lay in between. CDR3 length: 14 residues. Germline CDR1 is SNHLY and CDR2 is FYNNEI. CDR3 protein: CASSRPGTGNTIYF. The CDR3 bases are TGTGCCAGCAGTCGTCCCGGGACAGGAAACACCATATATTTT.